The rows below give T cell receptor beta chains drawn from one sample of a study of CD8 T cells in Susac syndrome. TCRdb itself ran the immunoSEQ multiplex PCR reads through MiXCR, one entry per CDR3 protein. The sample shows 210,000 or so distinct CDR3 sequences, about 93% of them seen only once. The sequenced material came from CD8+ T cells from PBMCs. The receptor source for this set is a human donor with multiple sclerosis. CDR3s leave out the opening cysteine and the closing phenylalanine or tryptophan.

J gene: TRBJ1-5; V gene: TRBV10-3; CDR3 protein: AISEGHLRGYSNQPQL
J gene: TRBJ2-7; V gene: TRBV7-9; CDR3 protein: ASSPQDKTEQY
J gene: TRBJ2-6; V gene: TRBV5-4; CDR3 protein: AAGYSGANVLT
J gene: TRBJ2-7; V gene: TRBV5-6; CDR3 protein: ASSESKTGPSYEQY
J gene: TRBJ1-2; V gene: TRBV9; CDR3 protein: ASSASGTANYGYT
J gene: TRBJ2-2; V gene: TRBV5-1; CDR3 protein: AISLEWINTGELF
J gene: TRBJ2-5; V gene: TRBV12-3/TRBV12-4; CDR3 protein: ATFGPPWETQY
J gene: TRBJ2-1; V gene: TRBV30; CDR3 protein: AWTPGTGIPNEQF
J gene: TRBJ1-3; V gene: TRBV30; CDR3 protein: AWSGGGNTIY
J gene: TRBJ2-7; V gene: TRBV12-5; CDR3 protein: ASGLIGLAGGPLYEQY
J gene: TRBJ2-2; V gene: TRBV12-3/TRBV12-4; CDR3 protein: ASSSRSATSGRADTGELF
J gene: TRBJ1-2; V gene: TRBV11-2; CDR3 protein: ASSLIVDRDRGRGTYGYT
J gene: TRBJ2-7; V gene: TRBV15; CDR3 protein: ATSSEAAGSYEQY
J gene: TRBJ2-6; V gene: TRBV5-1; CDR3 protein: ASSLWPGVSSGANVLT
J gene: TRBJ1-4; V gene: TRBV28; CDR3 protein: ASSRPVQGPNEKLF
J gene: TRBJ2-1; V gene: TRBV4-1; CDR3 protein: ASSQGSWNEQF
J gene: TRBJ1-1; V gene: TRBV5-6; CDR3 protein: ASSLRGGLEAF
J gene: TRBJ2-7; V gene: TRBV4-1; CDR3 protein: ASSQDLREVSYEQY
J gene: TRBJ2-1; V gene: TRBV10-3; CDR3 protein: AISAGQGDEQF
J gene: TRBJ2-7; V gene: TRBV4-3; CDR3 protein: ASSQDPRADEQY
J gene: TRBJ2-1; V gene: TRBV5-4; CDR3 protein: ASSRGLAGSDEQF
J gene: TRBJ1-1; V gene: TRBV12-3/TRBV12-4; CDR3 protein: ASSSTGFTEAF
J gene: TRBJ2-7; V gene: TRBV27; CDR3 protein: ASSPGALDSYEQY
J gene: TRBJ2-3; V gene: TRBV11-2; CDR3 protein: ASSRTSSTDTQY
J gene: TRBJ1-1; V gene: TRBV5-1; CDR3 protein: ASSLTGVREAF
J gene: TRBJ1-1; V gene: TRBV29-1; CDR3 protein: SGSGRNTEAF
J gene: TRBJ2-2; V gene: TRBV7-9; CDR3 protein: ASSLAPTGTHGELF
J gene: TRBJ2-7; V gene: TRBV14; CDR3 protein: ATLPYEQY
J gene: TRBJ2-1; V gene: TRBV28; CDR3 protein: ASRQRVKLYNEQF
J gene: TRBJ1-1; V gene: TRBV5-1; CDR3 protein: ASSLEAYSNTEAF
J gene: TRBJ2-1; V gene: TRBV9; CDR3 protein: ASSLGLAGGVDEQF
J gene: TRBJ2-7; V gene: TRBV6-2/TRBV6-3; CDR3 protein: ASSYSTTSGSRYEQY
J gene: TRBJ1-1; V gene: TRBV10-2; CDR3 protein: ASLTDSTEAF
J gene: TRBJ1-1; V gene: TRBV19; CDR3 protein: ASSSHRTGGTEAF
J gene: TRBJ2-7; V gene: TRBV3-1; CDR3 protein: ASSQRAYEQY
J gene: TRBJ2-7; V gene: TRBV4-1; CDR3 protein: ASSQDSQGGYEQY
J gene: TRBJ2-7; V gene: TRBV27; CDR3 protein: ASSFQQTYEQY
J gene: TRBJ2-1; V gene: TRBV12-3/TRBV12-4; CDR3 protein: ASSLGLAGGPRDEQF
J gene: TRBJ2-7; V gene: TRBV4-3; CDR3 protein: ASSQDLRTGSTYEQY
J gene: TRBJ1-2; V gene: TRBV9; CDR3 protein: ASSDPGTGFFYGYT
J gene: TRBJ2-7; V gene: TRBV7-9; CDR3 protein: ASSPQSGDRYYEQY
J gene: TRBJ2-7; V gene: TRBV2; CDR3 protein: ASTLPLPGDTYEQY
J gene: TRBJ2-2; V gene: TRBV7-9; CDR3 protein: ASSSLLGTGELF
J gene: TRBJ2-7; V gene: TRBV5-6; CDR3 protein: ASSLPTGSYEQY
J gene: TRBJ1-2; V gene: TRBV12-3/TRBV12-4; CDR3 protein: ASRGTVYGYT
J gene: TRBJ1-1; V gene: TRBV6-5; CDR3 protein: ASSYDRVYTEAF
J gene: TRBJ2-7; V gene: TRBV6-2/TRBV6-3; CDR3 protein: ASSYSIRTGTSPYEQY
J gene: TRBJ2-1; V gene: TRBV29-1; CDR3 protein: SVSDRAEYNEQF
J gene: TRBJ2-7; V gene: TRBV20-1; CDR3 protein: SASDRVAYEQY
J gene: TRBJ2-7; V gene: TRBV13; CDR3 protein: ASSSSPRGYEQY
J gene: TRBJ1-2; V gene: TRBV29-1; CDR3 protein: SVPDRAYGYT
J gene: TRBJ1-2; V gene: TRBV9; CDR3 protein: ASSRDRGNGYT
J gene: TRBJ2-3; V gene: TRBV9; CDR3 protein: ASSVRLGGSTDTQY
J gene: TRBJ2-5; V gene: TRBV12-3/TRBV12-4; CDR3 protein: ASSSYDRAETQY
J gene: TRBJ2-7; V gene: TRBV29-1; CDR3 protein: SVELAGVEGGEQY
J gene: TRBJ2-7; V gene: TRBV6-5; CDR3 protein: ASSSLGQGSYEQY